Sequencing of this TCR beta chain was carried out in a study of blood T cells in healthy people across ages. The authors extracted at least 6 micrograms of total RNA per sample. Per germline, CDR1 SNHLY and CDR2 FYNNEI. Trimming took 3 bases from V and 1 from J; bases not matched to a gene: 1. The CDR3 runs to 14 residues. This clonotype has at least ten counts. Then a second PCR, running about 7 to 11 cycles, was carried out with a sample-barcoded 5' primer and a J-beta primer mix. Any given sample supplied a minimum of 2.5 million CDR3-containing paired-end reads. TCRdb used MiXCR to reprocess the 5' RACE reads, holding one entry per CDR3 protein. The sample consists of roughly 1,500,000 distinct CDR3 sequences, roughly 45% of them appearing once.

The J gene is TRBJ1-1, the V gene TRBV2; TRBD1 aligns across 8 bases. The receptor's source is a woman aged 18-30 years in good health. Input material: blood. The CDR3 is CASSDRGRNTEAFF. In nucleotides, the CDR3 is TGTGCCAGCAGTGACAGGGGGCGGAACACTGAAGCTTTCTTT.